Below, 20 T cell receptor beta chains from the same sample are listed, as sequenced in a study of CD8+ T cells in alopecia areata. Treatment here: oral pan-JAK inhibitor, 5-10 mg twice daily. Reverse transcription of extracted RNA yielded cDNA, which provided the sequencing template. Sequencing used immunoSEQ multiplex PCR; TCRdb keeps in-frame clones, though not all of them. The sample yields about 250,000 clones, 50% to 75% seen once. Sequencing used CD4+ T cells sorted from blood, obtained between weeks 51 and 52, from a patient treated with tofacitinib. All receptors derive from a human donor with alopecia areata.

This sequence joins TRBV7-2 and TRBJ2-3; 9 bases are a match to TRBD2. Germline CDR1 is SGHTA and CDR2 is FQGNSA. With 3 bases clipped from V and 1 base from J, the junction kept 5 bases outside the gene matches. The length of the CDR3 is 16 residues. The CDR3 region has the DNA TGTGCCAGCAGCTTCCGGGCTAGCGGGGGCACAGATACGCAGTATTTT. It specifies CASSFRASGGTDTQYF.

This chain joins TRBV5-6 and TRBJ1-1, with 7 bases identical to TRBD1. Losses at the gene ends were 0 bases for V and 11 bases for J; bases not matched to a gene: 7. CDR1 is SGHDT and CDR2 is YYEEEE in the germline V gene. The CDR3 loop spans 13 amino acids. The CDR3 spells CASSLVPTGRAFF. In DNA, the CDR3 is TGTGCCAGCAGCTTGGTCCCGACAGGGAGGGCTTTCTTT.

This sequence joins TRBV27 and TRBJ2-7, with TRBD1 matching over 9 bases. CDR1 and CDR2 (germline): MNHEY, SMNVEV (reference sequence). V lost 6 bases, J lost 2 bases, and 5 bases stayed unmatched. This CDR3 spans 14 amino acids. The CDR3 DNA reads as TGTGCCAGCAGGACCGGGACAGGGCCCTACGAGCAGTACTTC. Protein sequence: CASRTGTGPYEQYF.

The chain combines TRBV4-1 with TRBJ2-7; D is ambiguous. This CDR3 is built from 14 residues. Germline V lookup: CDR1 MGHRA, CDR2 YSYEKL. Between the trimmed V and J ends, which lost 0 bases and 0 bases, there was a span of 6 bases. The CDR3 loop reads CASSQDGVSYEQYF. CDR3 DNA sequence: TGCGCCAGCAGCCAAGATGGGGTCTCCTACGAGCAGTACTTC.

As to this clone: The same CDR3 is also encoded by other DNA sequences in this sample. This chain joins TRBV5-1 and TRBJ2-3; 11 bases are shared with TRBD2. The CDR3 contains 15 residues. The V segment lost 0 bases and the J segment 3 bases; nucleotides outside the gene matches: 0. The V gene's germline CDR1 is SGHRS and CDR2 YFSETQ. This chain's CDR3 is CASSLGLAGTDTQYF. The CDR3 nucleotides are TGCGCCAGCAGCTTGGGACTAGCGGGGACAGATACGCAGTATTTT.

The J gene is TRBJ1-2, the V gene TRBV9, with 8 bases fitting TRBD1. Trimming cost V 1 base and J 5 bases; bases outside gene matches: 4. This CDR3 has 14 amino acids. Germline CDR1 and CDR2: SGDLS and YYNGEE. The CDR3 protein is CASSVQTGDYGYTF. DNA of the CDR3: TGTGCCAGCAGCGTACAGACAGGGGATTATGGCTACACCTTC.

This clone was recorded a few times. The identical CDR3 is also encoded by other nucleotide sequences in the sample. This sequence joins TRBV7-2 and TRBJ2-7; D ambiguous. Trimming shortened V by 1 base and J by 3 bases, and 7 bases separated the two germline ends. The CDR3 is 13 residues long. Germline V gene lookup returns CDR1 SGHTA and CDR2 FQGNSA. The CDR3 here is CASSLGVSYEQYF. CDR3 sequence (DNA): TGTGCCAGCAGCTTAGGCGTCAGCTACGAGCAGTACTTC.

This clone appeared a few times. This chain uses TRBV29-1 with TRBJ2-7; D uncertain. Trimming removed 7 bases from V and 3 bases from J, with 10 bases in between. The CDR3 sequence is 11 residues long. Germline V gene lookup returns CDR1 SQVTM and CDR2 ANQGSEA. CDR3 residues: CSGGENYEQYF. The CDR3 DNA sequence: TGCAGCGGCGGTGAGAACTACGAGCAGTACTTC.

The V call is TRBV29-1, the J call TRBJ2-7; maybe TRBD1 (5 bases). The germline V gene has CDR1 SQVTM and CDR2 ANQGSEA. Deletions cut 8 bases from V and 5 bases from J, with 13 bases between. This CDR3 has 11 residues. The CDR3 DNA sequence: TGCAGCATCGGGCAGGGCCACGAGCAGTACTTC. Encoded protein: CSIGQGHEQYF.

This clone showed up just a few times. The chain employs TRBV21-1 and TRBJ2-7. TRBV21-1 is given as a pseudogene. The CDR3 has 14 residues. Written as DNA, the CDR3 is TGTGCCAGCAGCAACGGGACCCTCTTCTACGAGCAGTACTTC. Translation: CASSNGTLFYEQYF.

The V gene is TRBV30, the J gene TRBJ2-7; D call uncertain. Germline loops: CDR1 GTSNPN, CDR2 SVGIG (reference sequence). Trimming took off 8 bases at V and 1 base at J, with 9 bases between the two ends. This CDR3 contains 11 residues. The CDR3: CAAAVSYEQYF. The CDR3 DNA follows: TGTGCCGCTGCGGTTTCCTACGAGCAGTACTTC.

The J gene is TRBJ1-6, the V gene TRBV9; tentative D call: TRBD1 (6 bases). The CDR3 covers 15 residues. V was shortened by 4 bases and J by 7 bases, with 15 bases between the two germline ends. Germline V CDR1 and CDR2: SGDLS, YYNGEE. DNA for the CDR3: TGTGCCAGCAGCACCCAGGACAGTAAGAATTCACCCCTCCACTTT. Encoded protein: CASSTQDSKNSPLHF. The complete variable domain, with remaining parts taken from reference TRBV9 and TRBJ1-6, reads DSGVTQTPKHLITATGQRVTLRCSPRSGDLSVYWYQQSLDQGLQFLIQYYNGEERAKGNILERFSAQQFPDLHSELNLSSLELGDSALYFCASSTQDSKNSPLHFGNGTRLTVT.

The genes are TRBV7-9 and TRBJ1-2, with D possibly being TRBD1 (5 bases). V lost 6 bases to trimming and J lost 2 bases, with 10 bases between them. Per the germline V gene, CDR1 is SEHNR and CDR2 is FQNEAQ (reference sequence). The length of the CDR3 is 13 residues. The DNA for the CDR3 is TGTGCCAGCAGTCGACAGCCGAACTATGGCTACACCTTC. Its protein is CASSRQPNYGYTF.

This clone was seen a handful of times. The rearrangement links TRBV5-4 to TRBJ1-1; D is undetermined. Germline values: CDR1 SGHNT, CDR2 YYREEE (reference sequence). The CDR3 is 15 residues long. Trimming cost V 0 bases and J 4 bases, with 13 bases left between them. The chain's CDR3 is CASSLDQVRATEAFF. CDR3 sequence (DNA): TGTGCCAGCAGCTTGGATCAGGTCCGAGCCACTGAAGCTTTCTTT.

The gene calls are TRBV30 and TRBJ1-5; 8 bases are a match to TRBD1. The CDR3 length is 18 residues. J lost 2 bases, V lost 2 bases, and 14 bases had no gene match. Germline V CDR1 and CDR2: GTSNPN, SVGIG (reference sequence). The CDR3 spells CAWSKIGQGRLRNQPQHF. DNA for the CDR3: TGTGCCTGGAGTAAAATTGGACAGGGTCGGTTGCGCAATCAGCCCCAGCATTTT. Full variable domain (remainder filled in from reference TRBV30 and TRBJ1-5): SQTIHQWPATLVQPVGSPLSLECTVEGTSNPNLYWYRQAAGRGLQLLFYSVGIGQISSEVPQNLSASRPQDRQFILSSKKLLLSDSGFYLCAWSKIGQGRLRNQPQHFGDGTRLSIL.

The chain couples TRBV30 to TRBJ2-3, with 10 bases fitting TRBD2. Trimming removed 8 bases from V and 0 bases from J; junction bases left unmatched: 2. Germline-derived CDR1 and CDR2 are GTSNPN and SVGIG (reference sequence). The CDR3 length is 13 residues. CDR3 in DNA: TGTGCCCTGGGACTAGCGAGCACAGATACGCAGTATTTT. Translating gives CALGLASTDTQYF.

The chain uses TRBV30 and TRBJ2-3, with 10 bases identical to TRBD1. The V segment lost 4 bases and the J segment 7 bases; nucleotides outside the gene matches: 5. The CDR3 length is 13 residues. The germline V gene encodes CDR1 GTSNPN and CDR2 SVGIG (reference sequence). CDR3 in DNA: TGTGCCTGGAATGGACAGGGGGGAAATACGCAGTATTTT. Amino acids: CAWNGQGGNTQYF.

This sequence joins TRBV7-9 and TRBJ2-2; no clear D gene. The CDR3 has 15 amino acids. Trimming cost V 0 bases and J 4 bases, with 9 bases left between them. From germline, CDR1 is SEHNR and CDR2 FQNEAQ (reference sequence). CDR3 sequence (DNA): TGTGCCAGCAGCTTAGCGCTGCCCGCCACCGGGGAGCTGTTTTTT. Its translation: CASSLALPATGELFF. Using reference TRBV7-9 and TRBJ2-2 for the parts outside the CDR3, the full variable domain is DTGVSQNPRHKITKRGQNVTFRCDPISEHNRLYWYRQTLGQGPEFLTYFQNEAQLEKSRLLSDRFSAERPKGSFSTLEIQRTEQGDSAMYLCASSLALPATGELFFGEGSRLTVL.

V gene TRBV5-1 combines with J gene TRBJ2-1; 11 bases map to TRBD1. Germline V gene data show CDR1 as SGHRS and CDR2 as YFSETQ. Germline trimming cut 5 bases from V and 9 bases from J; bases unmatched to any gene: 10. This CDR3 contains 15 residues. The CDR3 nucleotides are TGCGCCAGCAGGGACCCGGGACAGGGGGAGGGTGAGCAGTTCTTC. Translating it yields CASRDPGQGEGEQFF.

A single count supports this clone. The rearrangement links TRBV9 to TRBJ1-1, with D hard to call. The CDR3 contains 13 residues. V lost 0 bases and J lost 4, with 7 bases in between. CDR1 and CDR2 from the germline V gene are SGDLS and YYNGEE. The CDR3 region is CASSVDGVTEAFF. Written as DNA, the CDR3 is TGTGCCAGCAGCGTAGACGGGGTCACTGAAGCTTTCTTT.